A selection of T cell receptor beta chains follows, all from one sample in a study of Ad26.COV2.S vaccination and SARS-CoV-2 variants. The method was immunoSEQ multiplex PCR; TCRdb's version includes in-frame clones alone and lacks a portion of them. Of about 420,000 clones in the sample, roughly 88% were seen once. The sequencing used peripheral blood, collected in a trial of Ad26.COV2.S vaccine versus placebo. The receptor source for this set is a person between 18 and 65 years old who received the Ad26.COV2.S COVID-19 vaccine or a placebo. Each CDR3 is given with its conserved first and last residue. The D gene is left open where the match is weak. Rows give clone size only sometimes, using once, few, many, or a class for an expanded clone.

D,V,size,J,DNA,CDR3
NA,TRBV6-5,NA,TRBJ1-6,TGTGCCAGCAGATCCAGGGGCGGGAATTCACCCCTCCACTTT,CASRSRGGNSPLHF
NA,TRBV5-8,NA,TRBJ1-1,TGTGCCAGCAGCTTGGGGGACATGAACACTGAAGCTTTCTTT,CASSLGDMNTEAFF
NA,TRBV30,NA,TRBJ1-6,TGTGCCTGGAGTGTCCTCGGGACGGGGGGCGCCGAATCACCCCTCCACTTT,CAWSVLGTGGAESPLHF
TRBD2,TRBV10-1,NA,TRBJ2-7,TGCGCCAGCAGTGAGGGACTAGCGGGTGAGCAGTACTTC,CASSEGLAGEQYF
NA,TRBV4-3,NA,TRBJ1-2,TGCGCCAGCAGCCAACGTTTCCCTTCAAACTATGGCTACACCTTC,CASSQRFPSNYGYTF
NA,TRBV28,once,TRBJ2-3,TGTGCCAGCAGCCCCGTTTGGGGGTCCAAAAGCACAGATACGCAGTATTTT,CASSPVWGSKSTDTQYF
NA,TRBV30,NA,TRBJ1-3,TGTGCCTGGAGAACCCTTGGGGAGACCATATATTTT,CAWRTLGETIYF
NA,TRBV19,NA,TRBJ2-7,TGTGCCAGTAGTACGGGGGGCCCCTACGAGCAGTACTTC,CASSTGGPYEQYF
TRBD2,TRBV7-3,NA,TRBJ2-3,TGTGCCAGCAGCCCCGGGACTACCAGCACAGATACGCAGTATTTT,CASSPGTTSTDTQYF
TRBD1,TRBV11-1,NA,TRBJ1-2,TGTGCCAGCAGCCCTGGGGACAGGGGGTACGGTGATGGCTACACCTTC,CASSPGDRGYGDGYTF
NA,TRBV10-1,few,TRBJ2-2,TGCGCCAGCAGCTCACTCCAGAACACCGGGGAGCTGTTTTTT,CASSSLQNTGELFF
NA,TRBV12-5,few,TRBJ2-2,TGTGCTAGTGGTTTGGTAAAGAGGGAGGACACAAGGACCCACCGGGAGCTGTTTTTT,CASGLVKREDTRTHRELFF
NA,TRBV19,NA,TRBJ1-1,TGTGCCAGTAGTCCCCGGGGGGTCACTGAAGCTTTCTTT,CASSPRGVTEAFF
NA,TRBV30,NA,TRBJ2-5,TGTGCCTGGAGTGTAAATCGGGAGACCCAGTACTTC,CAWSVNRETQYF
TRBD2,TRBV20-1,NA,TRBJ2-1,TGCAGTGCTAGTCCCGCGGGGGGGTTTTACAATGAGCAGTTCTTC,CSASPAGGFYNEQFF
NA,TRBV4-1,NA,TRBJ2-3,TGCGCCAGCAGCCAAGCGACCCCGCCGGGAGATACGCAGTATTTT,CASSQATPPGDTQYF
TRBD1,TRBV18,NA,TRBJ2-7,TGTGCCAGCTCACCCAAGGGACAGGACTACGAGCAGTACTTC,CASSPKGQDYEQYF
NA,TRBV28,once,TRBJ1-2,TGTGCCAGCAGTTTATCTGGCCGGGGGGGGGCGGACTATGGCTACACCTTC,CASSLSGRGGADYGYTF
TRBD1,TRBV28,NA,TRBJ1-1,TGTGCCAGCAGTCCTTCCGGGACAGACAACACTGAAGCTTTCTTT,CASSPSGTDNTEAFF
NA,TRBV5-1,NA,TRBJ1-4,TGCGCCAGCAGCTTGGGGACAGATGAAAAACTGTTTTTT,CASSLGTDEKLFF
NA,TRBV2,once,TRBJ1-2,TGTGCCAGCAGTGCGTTTGAGACGGACTATGGCTACACCTTC,CASSAFETDYGYTF
NA,TRBV6-2/TRBV6-3,NA,TRBJ1-2,TGTGCCAGCAGTTATGGGGGTTCCTCAAGTGCCTACACCTTC,CASSYGGSSSAYTF
NA,TRBV7-8,NA,TRBJ1-2,TGTGCCAGCAGCTTAGGAAGGAGAGGGTATGGCTACACCTTC,CASSLGRRGYGYTF
NA,TRBV6-2/TRBV6-3,NA,TRBJ2-1,TGTGCCAGCAGCCCTCTTACAGGTGGAAGCAATGAGCAGTTCTTC,CASSPLTGGSNEQFF
NA,TRBV24-1,NA,TRBJ1-5,TGTGCCACCAGTGATACGGATAGCAATCAGCCCCAGCATTTT,CATSDTDSNQPQHF
NA,TRBV6-6,NA,TRBJ1-5,TGTGCCAGTACGGACGGGGGGGGTCAGCCCCAGCATTTT,CASTDGGGQPQHF
TRBD1,TRBV2,NA,TRBJ1-3,TGTGCCAGCAGTGAATTGTGGGGGTCTACAGGGGCTGGAAACACCATATATTTT,CASSELWGSTGAGNTIYF
TRBD1,TRBV15,NA,TRBJ2-1,TGTGCCACCAGCAGGGGGGGGCGGGACAGGGTTACGAATGAGCAGTTCTTC,CATSRGGRDRVTNEQFF
TRBD1,TRBV19,NA,TRBJ1-2,TGTGCCAGTACCACGACAGGGAACTATGGCTACACCTTC,CASTTTGNYGYTF
TRBD2,TRBV6-6,NA,TRBJ2-7,TGTGCCAGCAGTAACCAGACTAGCCGCGAGCAGTACTTC,CASSNQTSREQYF
NA,TRBV9,NA,TRBJ2-7,TGTGCCAGCAGCGTGGACAGTGCTACCTACGAGCAGTACTTC,CASSVDSATYEQYF
NA,TRBV19,NA,TRBJ2-1,TGTGCCACCATGTCAGGGCCGGCGGGTAATGAGCAGTTCTTC,CATMSGPAGNEQFF
NA,TRBV27,NA,TRBJ2-4,TGTGCCAGCAGTTTTGGGGGGGGGCCGAACATTCAGTACTTC,CASSFGGGPNIQYF
NA,TRBV2,NA,TRBJ1-1,TGTGCCAGCAGTTTTTTGACGGGGGGTTTAGGGAACACTGAAGCTTTCTTT,CASSFLTGGLGNTEAFF
TRBD1,TRBV28,once,TRBJ1-2,TGTGCCAGCAGACGACAGGGCACCGAGCATGGCTACACCTTC,CASRRQGTEHGYTF
NA,TRBV6-5,NA,TRBJ2-3,TGTGCCAGCAGCCTCATCGTGGGGGGCCATACGCAGTATTTT,CASSLIVGGHTQYF
NA,TRBV4-1,NA,TRBJ1-5,TGCGCCAGCAGCCAAGCGGCAGGGCGCAGCAATCAGCCCCAGCATTTT,CASSQAAGRSNQPQHF
NA,TRBV11-2,NA,TRBJ1-4,TGTGCCAGCAGCTTATATGGTGAAAAACTGTTTTTT,CASSLYGEKLFF
NA,TRBV19,once,TRBJ1-2,TGTGCCAGCTTGTGGGGGGGGCGCACCTATGGCTACACCTTC,CASLWGGRTYGYTF
NA,TRBV4-3,NA,TRBJ2-7,TGCGCCAGCAGCCAAGAAGGCGCGGGACACCCCTACGAGCAGTACTTC,CASSQEGAGHPYEQYF
TRBD2,TRBV9,NA,TRBJ2-2,TGTGCCAGCAGCGTAGGATTAGCGGGGGTAAACACCGGGGAGCTGTTTTTT,CASSVGLAGVNTGELFF
NA,TRBV25-1,NA,TRBJ1-2,TGTGCCAGCAGTGCGGGGGCCCCCGTTGGCTACACCTTC,CASSAGAPVGYTF
TRBD1,TRBV5-4,NA,TRBJ2-5,TGTGCCAGCGCTCCGATTCAGGGGGCTGCGTCGGAGACCCAGTACTTC,CASAPIQGAASETQYF
NA,TRBV11-2,NA,TRBJ2-6,TGTGCCAGCAGCGCCTACTCTGGGGCCAACGTCCTGACTTTC,CASSAYSGANVLTF
NA,TRBV5-4,NA,TRBJ2-1,TGTGCCAGCAGCTTGGACAGGGCGTCCTACAATGAGCAGTTCTTC,CASSLDRASYNEQFF
TRBD1,TRBV24-1,NA,TRBJ2-7,TGTGCCACCAGTGATTCGGGGGACAGGAGGATCTACGAGCAGTACTTC,CATSDSGDRRIYEQYF
NA,TRBV10-1,few,TRBJ2-7,TGCGCCAGCAGGGACATACCGGGACACCCCTTCATGGGCTCCTACGAGCAGTACTTC,CASRDIPGHPFMGSYEQYF
NA,TRBV5-6,NA,TRBJ2-7,TGTGCCAGCAGTTTAGAGGATAGGGAGCAGTACTTC,CASSLEDREQYF
NA,TRBV21-1,once,TRBJ2-1,TGTGCCAGCAGCAAAGCGCTTTTAGGGACCCGCATTGAGCAGTTCTTC,CASSKALLGTRIEQFF
NA,TRBV6-5,NA,TRBJ2-7,TGTGCCAGCAGCCCCAATACCCCTTACGAGCAGTACTTC,CASSPNTPYEQYF
TRBD1,TRBV13,once,TRBJ1-1,TGTGCCAGCAGCAGGACAGGGATTACTGAAGCTTTCTTT,CASSRTGITEAFF
TRBD1,TRBV7-2,NA,TRBJ1-2,TGTGCCAGCAGCCTGGGACAGGGTGATGCCTATGGCTACACCTTC,CASSLGQGDAYGYTF